The 16 T cell receptor beta chains presented below share a single source sample, sequenced in a study of blood T cell repertoires in COVID-19. Repertoires were generated with immunoSEQ multiplex PCR, while TCRdb's copy carries only in-frame clones and drops some. The sample records roughly 330,000 clones, around 86% being singletons. The material sequenced was PBMCs or T cells enriched from blood (not recorded which). These receptors all come from a woman between 18 and 29 years old who had recovered from COVID-19.

This chain uses TRBV12-3 or TRBV12-4 with TRBJ2-7; the match to TRBD2 covers 7 bases. This CDR3 has 12 residues. The ends lost 4 bases at V and 3 bases at J; junction bases unmatched: 0. The CDR3 is CASSSGGYEQYF. The CDR3, as DNA: TGTGCCAGCAGTTCGGGAGGCTACGAGCAGTACTTC.

The chain employs TRBV10-3 and TRBJ2-1; D gene unclear. This CDR3 region has 13 residues. CDR1 is ENHRY and CDR2 is SYGVKD in the germline V gene. V was trimmed by 5 bases and J by 7 bases, leaving 12 bases between them. The CDR3 sequence is CAISPLTENEQFF. The DNA of the CDR3 is TGTGCCATCAGTCCTCTTACTGAGAATGAGCAGTTCTTC.

The chain recombines TRBV5-4 with TRBJ2-7, with D tentatively TRBD1 (6 bases). V was shortened by 3 bases and J by 5 bases, with 9 bases between the two germline ends. Per germline, CDR1 SGHNT and CDR2 YYREEE (reference sequence). This CDR3 comprises 12 residues. In nucleotides, the CDR3 is TGTGCCAGCAGCTATCAGGGGAACGAGCAGTACTTC. Translation: CASSYQGNEQYF.

This chain joins TRBV24-1 and TRBJ1-2; a possible D gene is TRBD1 (6 bases). The ends were cut back, 5 bases at V and 4 bases at J, with 13 bases in the middle. The germline V gene encodes CDR1 KGHDR and CDR2 SFDVKD. This CDR3 comprises 14 residues. The CDR3 loop is CATSGQERGYGYTF. In nucleotides, the CDR3 is TGTGCCACCAGTGGACAGGAAAGGGGCTATGGCTACACCTTC.

The chain is built from TRBV30 and TRBJ1-4; D uncertain. This CDR3 has 13 residues. From germline, CDR1 is GTSNPN and CDR2 SVGIG (reference sequence). V lost 7 bases and J lost 0, with 9 bases in between. The CDR3: CASPFATNEKLFF. The CDR3 DNA is TGTGCCTCCCCTTTTGCAACTAATGAAAAACTGTTTTTT. Drawing the rest from reference TRBV30 and TRBJ1-4, the complete variable domain is SQTIHQWPATLVQPVGSPLSLECTVEGTSNPNLYWYRQAAGRGLQLLFYSVGIGQISSEVPQNLSASRPQDRQFILSSKKLLLSDSGFYLCASPFATNEKLFFGSGTQLSVL.

This chain uses TRBV3-1 (or the pseudogene TRBV3-2) with TRBJ1-1; TRBD1 might be the D (5 bases). CDR3 size: 14 residues. The germline CDR1 and CDR2 sequences are LGHDT and YNNKEL (reference sequence). The germline V and J ends were trimmed by 4 bases and 1 base, with 10 bases remaining between them. In DNA, the CDR3 is TGTGCCAGCAGCCGCGGGACGGGGAACACTGAAGCTTTCTTT. Its protein is CASSRGTGNTEAFF.

J is TRBJ1-5 and V is TRBV5-1, with 8 bases matching TRBD1. The ends lost 0 bases at V and 3 bases at J; junction bases unmatched: 5. The germline CDR1 and CDR2 sequences are SGHRS and YFSETQ. This CDR3 contains 16 residues. The DNA for the CDR3 is TGCGCCAGCAGCTTGGGGAGGACAGGGCCCAATCAGCCCCAGCATTTT. Its translation is CASSLGRTGPNQPQHF.

The chain links TRBV3-1 (or the pseudogene TRBV3-2) to TRBJ2-7, with 10 bases aligning to TRBD1. The V gene's germline CDR1 is LGHDT and CDR2 YNNKEL (reference sequence). CDR3 size: 14 residues. The trim removed 4 bases at V and 6 bases at J, leaving 6 bases unmatched. The chain's CDR3 is CASSLGTGASEQYF. The CDR3 DNA follows: TGTGCCAGCAGCCTCGGGACAGGGGCCTCCGAGCAGTACTTC.

CDR3 in amino acids: CASSSQGVYQPQHF. In DNA form, the CDR3 reads TGTGCCAGCAGCTCTCAGGGTGTGTATCAGCCCCAGCATTTT. The chain recombines TRBV3-1 (or the pseudogene TRBV3-2) with TRBJ1-5; maybe TRBD1 (5 bases). CDR3 size: 14 residues. Germline CDR1 is LGHDT and CDR2 is YNNKEL (reference sequence). Trimming left V 5 bases short and J 5 bases short, with 13 bases between.

The chain carries TRBV28 and TRBJ2-7; tentative D call: TRBD2 (7 bases). CDR3 length: 14 amino acids. Germline CDR1 is MDHEN and CDR2 is SYDVKM. V was shortened by 5 bases and J by 3 bases, with 14 bases between the two germline ends. The CDR3 DNA follows: TGTGCCAGCAGTCGTGGGGGGGGCAGCTACGAGCAGTACTTC. Translated, it gives CASSRGGGSYEQYF.

The CDR3 spells CASSLFSLNEKLFF. The CDR3 DNA is TGTGCCAGCAGCTTATTTTCCCTAAATGAAAAACTGTTTTTT. The chain has TRBV7-9 and TRBJ1-4; D gene ambiguous. V lost 2 bases and J lost 5, with 9 bases in between. The CDR3 spans 14 residues. Per the germline V gene, CDR1 is SEHNR and CDR2 is FQNEAQ (reference sequence).

This clone was observed a single time. J is TRBJ2-1 and V is TRBV7-6; 7 bases are a match to TRBD2. The CDR3 loop spans 15 amino acids. Per germline, CDR1 SGHVS and CDR2 FNYEAQ. Trimming removed 5 bases from V and 7 bases from J; junction bases left unmatched: 11. Written as DNA, the CDR3 is TGTGCCAGCAGCCCGACTACGGGGGGAGGGAATGAGCAGTTCTTC. Translated, it gives CASSPTTGGGNEQFF.

The chain is built from TRBV9 and TRBJ2-6; a weak D match, TRBD2 (6 bases). The length of the CDR3 is 18 residues. Germline V CDR1 and CDR2: SGDLS, YYNGEE. Trimming removed 4 bases from V and 0 bases from J, with 17 bases in between. This CDR3 is CASSPRGTPTSGANVLTF. The CDR3 bases are TGTGCCAGCAGCCCCCGCGGGACTCCCACCTCTGGGGCCAACGTCCTGACTTTC.

The gene calls are TRBV29-1 and TRBJ1-2; D uncertain. Deletions cut 7 bases from V and 0 bases from J, with 12 bases between. This CDR3 spans 13 amino acids. The germline CDR1 and CDR2 sequences are SQVTM and ANQGSEA. The CDR3 reads CSEQRYSNYGYTF. The CDR3 DNA reads TGCAGCGAACAGAGATATTCTAACTATGGCTACACCTTC. Full variable domain (remainder filled in from reference TRBV29-1 and TRBJ1-2): SAVISQKPSRDICQRGTSLTIQCQVDSQVTMMFWYRQQPGQSLTLIATANQGSEATYESGFVIDKFPISRPNLTFSTLTVSNMSPEDSSIYLCSEQRYSNYGYTFGSGTRLTVV.

The sample holds a few counts of this clone. This chain connects TRBV29-1 to TRBJ2-5, with 8 bases identical to TRBD2. J lost 2 bases, V lost 6 bases, and 8 bases had no gene match. This CDR3 contains 14 residues. Germline-derived CDR1 and CDR2 are SQVTM and ANQGSEA. In DNA form, the CDR3 reads TGCAGCGTGGGCATCGCGGGAGGTCAAGAGACCCAGTACTTC. Its translation: CSVGIAGGQETQYF.

The sample holds one count of this clone. The gene calls are TRBV6-4 and TRBJ2-6; D remains unclear. CDR1 MRHNA and CDR2 SNTAGT come from the germline V gene. This CDR3 comprises 14 residues. V shed 6 bases and J shed 0 bases, with 6 bases lying between them. CDR3 region: CASSPSSGANVLTF. DNA for the CDR3: TGTGCCAGCAGCCCGAGCTCTGGGGCCAACGTCCTGACTTTC.